The rows below give T cell receptor beta chains drawn from one sample of a study of blood T cell repertoires in COVID-19. Repertoires were generated with immunoSEQ multiplex PCR, while TCRdb's copy carries only in-frame clones and drops some. The table records over 40,000 clones, about 82% of them present only once. Material for sequencing was peripheral blood. The receptors were gathered from a man older than 75 with active COVID-19. Both conserved end residues are part of each CDR3. The D gene is left open where the match is weak. Size is omitted from some rows. Given values are once, few, many or a class for expanded clones.

CDR3nt	CDR3aa	v_gene	j_gene	abundance	d_gene
TGTGCCAGCAGCCGGATACAGATTTATCAGCCCCAGCATTTT	CASSRIQIYQPQHF	TRBV14	TRBJ1-5	-	-
TGTGCCAGCAGTTTATCTTTCGGGGGACAGAGGGTCATGAACACTGAAGCTTTCTTT	CASSLSFGGQRVMNTEAFF	TRBV27	TRBJ1-1	-	TRBD1
TGTGCCAGCAACGGACAGGGGTCCTACGAGCAGTACTTC	CASNGQGSYEQYF	TRBV2	TRBJ2-7	few	TRBD1
TGTGCCAGCAGACGAGGCTATGGCTACACCTTC	CASRRGYGYTF	TRBV12-3/TRBV12-4	TRBJ1-2	-	-
TGTGCCAGCTGCCGGGGAGGCGGCTCCTACGAGCAGTACTTC	CASCRGGGSYEQYF	TRBV6-2/TRBV6-3	TRBJ2-7	-	-
TGCGCCAGCAGCTCCGGGACAGGGTACACTGAAGCTTTCTTT	CASSSGTGYTEAFF	TRBV5-1	TRBJ1-1	-	TRBD1
TGTGCCAGCTCTCCTACAGGGTTGTGGGAGCAGTACTTC	CASSPTGLWEQYF	TRBV18	TRBJ2-7	few	-
TGTGCCAGCACGGGACTAGCTGGCGATGAGCAGTTCTTC	CASTGLAGDEQFF	TRBV2	TRBJ2-1	-	TRBD2
TGTGCCAGTAGTATTGGAGGGACCAATGAGCAGTTCTTC	CASSIGGTNEQFF	TRBV19	TRBJ2-1	-	-
TGTGCCAGCAGTTATCGGACTAGCGGGAATTACGAGCAGTACTTC	CASSYRTSGNYEQYF	TRBV6-2/TRBV6-3	TRBJ2-7	-	TRBD2
TGTGCCAGCAGCTTTAGCGGGAGGTCCAATGAGCAGTTCTTC	CASSFSGRSNEQFF	TRBV7-3	TRBJ2-1	-	TRBD2
TGTGCCAGTAGTATTGTTGCGGGAGTATCCGAGCAGTACTTC	CASSIVAGVSEQYF	TRBV19	TRBJ2-7	-	TRBD2
TGTGCCAGCAGCCCGCAGGGGGCGGTCACCGGGGAGCTGTTTTTT	CASSPQGAVTGELFF	TRBV5-6	TRBJ2-2	-	TRBD1
TGTGCCAGCAGTAGGTCTCAGGGGGAGTTGGTCGAGCAGTACTTC	CASSRSQGELVEQYF	TRBV6-5	TRBJ2-7	-	TRBD1
TGTGCCACCAGCGGGCTGGGGGGGAAAGATGGGAATGAGCAGTTCTTC	CATSGLGGKDGNEQFF	TRBV24-1	TRBJ2-1	-	TRBD2
TGTGCCAGCAGTGACTTATGGGCTAGCGGGAGGGACTACAATGAGCAGTTCTTC	CASSDLWASGRDYNEQFF	TRBV25-1	TRBJ2-1	-	TRBD2
TGTGCCAGCAGTTCCCGTATATTGGCGGGAGGGAGCTCCTACGAGCAGTACTTC	CASSSRILAGGSSYEQYF	TRBV6-2/TRBV6-3	TRBJ2-7	once	TRBD2
TGTGCCTGGAGTCCCGGGGGGGGGATTAGCACAGATACGCAGTATTTT	CAWSPGGGISTDTQYF	TRBV30	TRBJ2-3	-	TRBD2
TGTGCCAGCAGCTTAGTCCAGGGTGAGACTAATGAAAAACTGTTTTTT	CASSLVQGETNEKLFF	TRBV11-2	TRBJ1-4	-	-
TGTGCCAGCAGCCACATCCCGGGACAGGAGAGCTCTGGGGCCAACGTCCTGACTTTC	CASSHIPGQESSGANVLTF	TRBV28	TRBJ2-6	-	TRBD1
TGTGCCAGTAGTATTATTCTCTTTGGGAGAGGGACAGACGGCTACACCTTC	CASSIILFGRGTDGYTF	TRBV19	TRBJ1-2	-	TRBD1
TGCGCCAGCAGCCAAGATCTTCTAGGGGGGCAGTTCTTC	CASSQDLLGGQFF	TRBV4-3	TRBJ2-1	-	-
TGTGCGTCTCTTCCCCGGACAGAAGAGACCCAGTACTTC	CASLPRTEETQYF	TRBV6-5	TRBJ2-5	-	-
TGTGCCAGCAGTCGACAGGGAGGCCACGAGCAGTACTTC	CASSRQGGHEQYF	TRBV28	TRBJ2-7	once	-
TGCGCCAGCAGCTCAGGTGGCGGGGGCCATTACGAGCAGTACTTC	CASSSGGGGHYEQYF	TRBV5-1	TRBJ2-7	-	-
TGTGCCAGCAGCTTGTGGGACAACAATGAGCAGTTCTTC	CASSLWDNNEQFF	TRBV7-9	TRBJ2-1	-	-
TGTGCCAGCAGTCCGGGACTTAGGACGCAGTATTTT	CASSPGLRTQYF	TRBV12-3/TRBV12-4	TRBJ2-3	-	-
TGTGCCAGCTCCCCGGGACAGGGCGCCAATCAGCCCCAGCATTTT	CASSPGQGANQPQHF	TRBV18	TRBJ1-5	-	TRBD1
TGTGCCAGCAGTGAAATAGAATCCTACGAGCAGTACTTC	CASSEIESYEQYF	TRBV25-1	TRBJ2-7	-	-
TGTGCCAGCAGTCCCCCAGCGGGGGCAAGGACTGAAGCTTTCTTT	CASSPPAGARTEAFF	TRBV28	TRBJ1-1	-	-
TGTGCCAGCAGCCCCCAGGCTAGCGGGAGTCTTTACGAGCAGTACTTC	CASSPQASGSLYEQYF	TRBV7-3	TRBJ2-7	-	TRBD2
TGTGCCTGGAGTATCCGGGTCGCCCGAAACATTCAGTACTTC	CAWSIRVARNIQYF	TRBV30	TRBJ2-4	once	-
TGTGCCAGCAGCAGCGAAGAATTGAATTCACCCCTCCACTTT	CASSSEELNSPLHF	TRBV21-1	TRBJ1-6	-	-
TGTGCCAGCAGTTTAAAAATAGGGACTAGCGGGACCTCCGACTTCGGGGAGCTGTTTTTT	CASSLKIGTSGTSDFGELFF	TRBV28	TRBJ2-2	once	TRBD2
TGTGCCAGCTCACCACCTAGCGGGAGGGGGGTCGACAAAAACATTCAGTACTTC	CASSPPSGRGVDKNIQYF	TRBV18	TRBJ2-4	-	TRBD2
TGTGCCACCAGCAGGAAACTAGCGGGAGTAGCCAAAAACATTCAGTACTTC	CATSRKLAGVAKNIQYF	TRBV15	TRBJ2-4	-	TRBD2
TGCGCCAGCAGCATACAGGAGCAAGAGACCCAGTACTTC	CASSIQEQETQYF	TRBV5-1	TRBJ2-5	-	-
TGTGCCAGTAGTATACGAACGAGGGGTCAGGGGGATAATTCACCCCTCCACTTT	CASSIRTRGQGDNSPLHF	TRBV19	TRBJ1-6	-	TRBD1
TGTGCCTTACGCCGTTCGCGCGTCCTGACTTTC	CALRRSRVLTF	TRBV6-5	TRBJ2-6	-	-
TGTGCCAGCAGTTACTCGAGACAGGGGGGGACAGATACGCAGTATTTT	CASSYSRQGGTDTQYF	TRBV6-5	TRBJ2-3	-	TRBD1
TGTGCCAGTAGTCCGCCGGGACAGGGAATTGGAAACTATGGCTACACCTTC	CASSPPGQGIGNYGYTF	TRBV19	TRBJ1-2	few	TRBD1
TGTGCCAGCAGTGAATTCCCAACCGGGACATATTCCTACGAGCAGTGCTTC	CASSEFPTGTYSYEQCF	TRBV25-1	TRBJ2-7	-	-
TGTGCCAGCAGCACGGCCCGACAGACTTTAAATGAAAAACTGTTTTTT	CASSTARQTLNEKLFF	TRBV28	TRBJ1-4	-	-
TGTGCCAGCAGCTTTAATGGCGGGACGGAGCAGTACTTC	CASSFNGGTEQYF	TRBV7-2	TRBJ2-7	-	-
TGTGCCAGCAGCTTAGTTACGGGGACTAGCGAGTTCCATGAGCAGTTCTTC	CASSLVTGTSEFHEQFF	TRBV7-2	TRBJ2-1	-	TRBD2